The next 28 T cell receptor beta chains were all read from a single sample in a study of tumor-infiltrating lymphocytes in primary liver carcinoma listed by TCRdb under 2017. Total RNA and DNA were co-extracted from roughly 20-30 mg of bulk tissue with the AllPrep DNA/RNA mini kit, without cell sorting. TCRdb names Illumina HiSeq 2500 as the instrument used. Using a constant-region primer and ProtoScript II reverse transcriptase, TCRbeta-specific cDNA was reverse-transcribed from around 500 ng total RNA. The TCRbeta libraries were prepared through three rounds of nested multiplex PCR following a slightly modified ARM-PCR procedure. Multiplex TRBV1-TRBV30 forward primers and a Cbeta reverse primer were used in the first two PCR rounds, each of which was run for approximately 9 cycles. TCRdb reprocessed the public reads (quality trimming at Q25 with fastp, clone calling with MiXCR) and kept in-frame beta chains. CDR3 protein sequences are deduplicated, and each keeps its most common genes and DNA. This sample gives fewer than 40,000 distinct CDR3 sequences in total; about 71% of them show up just once. The biggest ten clones account for roughly 30% of the sample.

Sequenced input: liver tumor tissue from sampling region 3. In the paper's terms, the cell subset or site label means: tumor region T3, left-lateral pole. These receptors were collected from a woman in her 30s with primary liver carcinoma and hepatitis B virus infection.

Concerning this clonotype: Possible read error: a much larger clone is one base away. This chain joins TRBV29-1 and TRBJ2-3; 9 positions agree with TRBD2. V trimming: 6 bases; J trimming: 0 bases; junction bases outside the gene matches: 7. The CDR3 sequence is 15 residues long. Germline V lookup: CDR1 SQVTM, CDR2 ANQGSEA. CDR3 loop: CSVRLAESSTDTQYF. CDR3 in DNA: TGCAGCGTGAGACTAGCGGAGTCTAGCACAGATACGCAGTATTTT.

As for this clonotype: Relative to the germline gene, one junction end is altered; a read error may explain this. The rearrangement joins TRBV4-2 to TRBJ2-7; D not resolved. There are 13 residues in the CDR3. Germline assignment: CDR1 LGHNA and CDR2 YNFKEQ. CDR3 sequence: CASTQLSHYEQYF. CDR3 bases: TGTGCCAGCACACAACTTAGTCACTACGAGCAGTACTTT.

Concerning this clonotype: A junction boundary mismatches the germline segment, possibly from a read error. The rearrangement joins TRBV7-8 to TRBJ2-7; the D gene is possibly TRBD2 (5 bases). This CDR3 has 14 residues. In germline, CDR1 is SGHVS, CDR2 FQNEAQ. The CDR3 loop reads CASNLRAYDGEQHF. The CDR3 DNA reads as TGTGCCAGCAACTTGCGGGCATATGACGGGGAGCAGCACTTC.

This clonotype was picked up many times. The chain is built from TRBV11-2 and TRBJ1-5, with D uncertain. Germline CDR1 and CDR2: SGHAT and FQNNGV. Trimming stripped 5 bases from V and 2 bases from J, with 10 bases between. The CDR3 loop spans 14 amino acids. Here the CDR3 DNA reads TGTGCCAGCAGCCGCGTCGGTCGCAATCAGCCCCAGCATTTT. It encodes CASSRVGRNQPQHF.

The rearrangement uses TRBV11-2 and TRBJ2-7; no firm D call. Per the germline V gene, CDR1 is SGHAT and CDR2 is FQNNGV. The CDR3 has 13 amino acids. Trimming stripped 10 bases from V and 6 bases from J, with 19 bases between. The CDR3: CAMSLDHNSEQYF. The CDR3 DNA reads as TGTGCCATGAGCTTAGATCATAACAGCGAGCAGTACTTC.

As for this clonotype: The junction departs from the called germline gene at one end, perhaps through a read error. This chain links TRBV5-4 with TRBJ2-3, with a tentative D call TRBD1 (5 bases). CDR1 is SGHNT and CDR2 is YYREEE in the germline V gene (reference sequence). The CDR3 contains 17 residues. CDR3 sequence: CASNVDGHPPLTDTQYF. CDR3 sequence (DNA): TGTGCAAGCAACGTAGACGGACACCCTCCACTCACAGATACGCAGTACTTT. The variable domain in full, completed from reference TRBV5-4 and TRBJ2-3, reads ETGVTQSPTHLIKTRGQQVTLRCSSQSGHNTVSWYQQALGQGPQFIFQYYREEENGRGNFPPRFSGLQFPNYSSELNVNALELDDSALYLCASNVDGHPPLTDTQYFGPGTRLTVL.

The chain uses TRBV5-6 and TRBJ2-1, with D perhaps TRBD1 (5 bases). Trimming removed 3 bases from V and 0 bases from J, with 10 bases in between. The V gene's germline CDR1 is SGHDT and CDR2 YYEEEE. This CDR3 contains 15 residues. The CDR3 spells CASSWTPSSYNEQFF. In nucleotides, the CDR3 is TGTGCCAGCAGCTGGACACCAAGCTCCTACAATGAGCAGTTCTTC.

Concerning this clonotype itself: This may be a read error, as it is one base from a much larger clone. The genes are TRBV25-1 and TRBJ2-3; D remains unclear. Looked up from germline, CDR1 is MGHDK and CDR2 is SYGVNS. The CDR3 runs to 11 residues. Trimming removed 8 bases from V and 6 bases from J, with 9 bases in between. The CDR3 spells CASAIMDTQYF. The DNA of the CDR3 is TGTGCCAGCGCGATAATGGATACGCAGTATTTT.

This clonotype has a count of ten or more. The chain joins TRBV11-1 to TRBJ2-2; D ambiguous. Trimming took 5 bases from V and 2 from J, leaving 18 bases between them. Germline assignment: CDR1 SGHAT and CDR2 FQDESV (reference sequence). The CDR3 runs to 17 residues. The CDR3 DNA reads TGTGCCAGCAGCGCCCGGCCATTCCTAGTTAACACCGGGGAGCTGTTTTTT. Protein sequence: CASSARPFLVNTGELFF.

This clonotype was detected a few times. A much bigger clone sits one base away, suggesting this may be a read error. This is likely a read error, given that the CDR3 carries no conserved phenylalanine or tryptophan at its end. This chain links TRBV11-2 with TRBJ1-1; no clear D gene. Germline values: CDR1 SGHAT, CDR2 FQNNGV. The CDR3 spans 14 residues. CDR3 in DNA: TGTGCCAGCAGCTTACTTGGGGTGAACACTGTAGCTTTCCTT. Protein: CASSLLGVNTVAFL.

About this clonotype: Lacking the conserved final phenylalanine or tryptophan, this CDR3 likely reflects a read error. The rearrangement joins TRBV28 to TRBJ2-1; 11 nucleotides align to TRBD2. The CDR3 has 14 residues. Germline V gives CDR1 MDHEN, CDR2 SYDVKM. Here the CDR3 DNA reads TGTGCCAGCAGGGGGACTAGCGGCGATAATGTGCAGTTCCTC. Protein: CASRGTSGDNVQFL.

Regarding this clonotype: One end of the junction is discordant with germline, which a read error may explain. This sequence joins TRBV6-1 and TRBJ1-2; D remains ambiguous. The length of the CDR3 is 18 residues. Germline V lookup: CDR1 MNHNS, CDR2 SASEGT. The chain's CDR3 is CTSIERFLVLRSSYGHTF. The CDR3 DNA reads TGTACCAGCATTGAACGGTTCCTGGTCCTTAGATCTAGCTATGGCCACACCTTC.

This clonotype appeared a single time. A much bigger clone sits one base away, suggesting this may be a read error. This chain joins TRBV6-9 and TRBJ2-3; 8 positions match TRBD2. Germline assignment: CDR1 MNHGY and CDR2 SVAAGI. This CDR3 comprises 16 residues. Trimming took 7 bases from V and 4 from J; bases not matched to a gene: 13. The CDR3 sequence is CASNFVSGIGADTQYF. As DNA, the CDR3 is TGTGCCAGCAATTTTGTTAGCGGGATCGGTGCAGATACGCAGTATTTT.

The chain couples TRBV12-3 or TRBV12-4 to TRBJ2-3; 7 bases fit TRBD2. This CDR3 has 16 residues. As DNA, the CDR3 is TGTGCAAGGAGTGGCGTAGGGCTAGGGAGGGCCTATACGCAGTATTTT. Its translation is CARSGVGLGRAYTQYF.

In this sample, this clonotype turned up once. A junction end diverges from the germline sequence, so it may reflect a read error. The rearrangement joins TRBV2 to TRBJ2-7, with 8 bases matching TRBD2. The CDR3 consists of 15 residues. The germline CDR1 and CDR2 sequences are SNHLY and FYNNEI. The chain's CDR3 is CASSGTSTQDYEQCF. The CDR3 coding sequence is TGTGCCAGCAGTGGGACTAGCACTCAAGATTACGAGCAGTGCTTC.

Ten or more counts support this clonotype. The gene calls are TRBV5-4 and TRBJ2-7; 7 bases align to TRBD1. Germline lookup yields CDR1 SGHNT and CDR2 YYREEE (reference sequence). J gave up 2 bases and V 6 bases, and 8 bases lay outside the gene matches. The CDR3 totals 14 residues. This CDR3 is CASNTGTVPYEQYF. DNA for the CDR3: TGTGCCAGCAACACCGGGACAGTCCCCTACGAGCAGTACTTC.

The gene calls are TRBV12-3 or TRBV12-4 and TRBJ2-7; no clear D gene. V was clipped by 9 bases and J by 5 bases, with 11 bases between them. CDR3 size: 11 residues. CDR3 DNA sequence: TGTGCCAGTCCTAGGTTCGACGAGCAGTACTTC. The encoded protein is CASPRFDEQYF.

Turning to this clonotype: The CDR3 does not close with the conserved phenylalanine or tryptophan, likely indicating a read error. J is TRBJ2-7 and V is TRBV5-6, with TRBD1 matching 10 bases. The length of the CDR3 is 14 residues. Germline CDR1 SGHDT, CDR2 YYEEEE. In DNA form, the CDR3 reads TGTCCCAGCAGCTTTGGGACAGGGGCCTTCGAGCAGTACTTA. It codes for CPSSFGTGAFEQYL.

The CDR3 nucleotides are TGTGCCAGCAGTTCCCTCGGACGGACCCAAGAGACCCAGTACTTC. Translating it yields CASSSLGRTQETQYF. V is TRBV6-2 or TRBV6-3 and J is TRBJ2-5; the D is unclear. Per germline, CDR1 MNHEY and CDR2 SVGEGT. Deletions cut 4 bases from V and 1 base from J, with 13 bases between. The CDR3 consists of 15 residues.

V gene TRBV7-8 combines with J gene TRBJ2-1, with D possibly matching TRBD2 (6 bases). Germline CDR1 is SGHVS and CDR2 is FQNEAQ. With 8 bases removed from V and 2 bases from J, the gap between germline ends came to 16 bases. CDR3 size: 15 residues. CDR3 sequence (DNA): TGTGCCAGCGACTTCTCTAGCGCGACCTACAATGAGCAGTTCTTC. Translated: CASDFSSATYNEQFF.

Turning to this clonotype: This sequence may be a read error, since a much larger clone differs from it by one base. The chain recombines TRBV11-2 with TRBJ1-1; D perhaps matches TRBD1 (5 bases). The germline V gene has CDR1 SGHAT and CDR2 FQNNGV. This CDR3 is built from 15 residues. The CDR3 DNA is TGTGCCAGCAGCCCCGGCGGACACCTACAAGAGTCACTTCTCTTT. It yields the protein CASSPGGHLQESLLF.

This chain connects TRBV5-4 to TRBJ2-3; 10 nucleotides agree with TRBD2. Unmatched junction bases numbered 12, after V lost 5 bases and J lost 3 bases. The CDR3 is 17 amino acids. The germline V gene encodes CDR1 SGHNT and CDR2 YYREEE (reference sequence). In DNA, the CDR3 is TGTGCCAGCAGTAACCCGGCTAGCGGGAGTCGGACAGATACGCAGTATTTT. Translation gives CASSNPASGSRTDTQYF.

To note about this clonotype: Here the CDR3 omits its conserved ending phenylalanine or tryptophan, so a read error is the likely source. V is TRBV7-8 and J is TRBJ2-2; D perhaps matches TRBD2 (7 bases). Germline V gene lookup returns CDR1 SGHVS and CDR2 FQNEAQ. The CDR3 contains 15 residues. CDR3: CASSLGGGYAGELFL. DNA of the CDR3: TGCGCCAGCAGCTTAGGGGGGGGATACGCCGGGGAGCTGTTTTTA.

The sample holds a few counts of this clonotype. The chain uses TRBV20-1 and TRBJ1-2; D uncertain. CDR3 length: 13 residues. V was cut by 1 base and J by 8 bases, with 14 bases left in between. Germline values: CDR1 DFQATT, CDR2 SNEGSKA (reference sequence). CDR3: CSARGEGIGGYTF. In DNA, the CDR3 is TGCAGTGCTAGAGGGGAGGGAATTGGGGGCTACACCTTC.

This sequence joins TRBV5-6 and TRBJ2-3, with D possibly TRBD2 on 5 matching bases. V was cut by 8 bases and J by 5 bases, with 12 bases left in between. There are 12 residues in the CDR3. Germline CDR1 is SGHDT and CDR2 is YYEEEE. CDR3 residues: CARSLRVDTQYF. Here the CDR3 DNA reads TGTGCCAGGAGCCTGAGGGTAGATACGCAGTATTTT.

The chain couples TRBV4-3 to TRBJ2-7, with TRBD2 matching over 7 bases. Trimming removed 9 bases from V and 3 bases from J; junction bases left unmatched: 23. Per the germline V gene, CDR1 is LGHNA and CDR2 is YSLEER. The CDR3 consists of 18 residues. CDR3 DNA: TGCGCCAGTTGCCAAACTGTGACGGGGGGTCACATTAGCTACGAGCAGTACTTC. Protein: CASCQTVTGGHISYEQYF.

This clonotype was seen once. The chain is built from TRBV11-2 and TRBJ2-2; 9 bases map to TRBD2. This CDR3 contains 16 residues. Germline CDR1 and CDR2: SGHAT and FQNNGV. V lost 5 bases, J lost 11 bases, and 15 bases stayed unmatched. The CDR3 nucleotides are TGTGCCAGCAGCGTAAGCTCGGGACTAGCTGTCGGTGAGCTGTTTTTT. This encodes CASSVSSGLAVGELFF.

The J gene is TRBJ1-5, the V gene TRBV6-2 or TRBV6-3; 7 bases line up with TRBD1. The length of the CDR3 is 18 residues. J gave up 3 bases and V 4 bases, and 15 bases lay outside the gene matches. Germline lookup yields CDR1 MNHEY and CDR2 SVGEGT. The CDR3 region has the DNA TGTGCCAGCAGTTGTGGTGGACAGGCCAATTCTTTCAATCAGCCCCAGCATTTT. It encodes CASSCGGQANSFNQPQHF.